Each of the 3 T cell receptor beta chains below was sequenced from the same sample in a study of cytomegalovirus exposure and HLA in healthy donors. The PCR ran on 60 Vbeta and 13 Jbeta primers. Sequencing used immunoSEQ multiplex PCR; TCRdb keeps in-frame clones, though not all of them. The top ten clones hold about 34% of a sample with about 78,000 clones, about 80% of them seen once. The specimen sequenced was PBMCs. The receptor source for this set is a man aged 50 to 60 in good health and CMV-seropositive.

V usage is TRBV18 and J usage is TRBJ1-2; 9 bases map to TRBD1. J lost 6 bases, V lost 4 bases, and 6 bases had no gene match. Per germline, CDR1 KGHSH and CDR2 LQKENI. The CDR3 sequence is 14 residues long. The CDR3 protein is CASSRLQGADGYTF. CDR3 DNA sequence: TGTGCCAGCTCACGGCTACAGGGGGCCGATGGCTACACCTTC. The full variable domain, rest sourced from reference TRBV18 and TRBJ1-2, is NAGVMQNPRHLVRRRGQEARLRCSPMKGHSHVYWYRQLPEEGLKFMVYLQKENIIDESGMPKERFSAEFPKEGPSILRIQQVVRGDSAAYFCASSRLQGADGYTFGSGTRLTVV.

The V and J genes are TRBV19 and TRBJ1-2, with 7 bases that match TRBD1. From germline, CDR1 is LNHDA and CDR2 SQIVND (reference sequence). V was pared by 3 bases and J by 5 bases, with 9 bases of the junction left unmatched. The CDR3 is 15 amino acids. The CDR3 loop is CASSMFGRTGYGYTF. As DNA, the CDR3 is TGTGCCAGTAGTATGTTCGGACGGACAGGATATGGCTACACCTTC.

This sequence joins TRBV2 and TRBJ2-5, with TRBD2 as a possible D gene (5 bases). This CDR3 region has 14 residues. V shed 7 bases and J shed 5 bases, with 17 bases lying between them. In germline, CDR1 is SNHLY, CDR2 FYNNEI. CDR3 coding DNA: TGTGCCAGCACCCGAGGTGGGAGTGCGGAGACCCAGTACTTC. This translates into CASTRGGSAETQYF.